This TCR beta chain was observed in a study of T cells and Merkel cell carcinoma outcomes. V lost 0 bases and J 7 bases, leaving 10 bases between the germline ends. Germline V gene lookup returns CDR1 LNHDA and CDR2 SQIVND (reference sequence). The CDR3 covers 13 residues. This clone occurred once. Its antigen is not identified. Generated by immunoSEQ multiplex PCR, the TCRdb table keeps only in-frame clones and is missing some. Of about 1,800 clones in the sample, about 91% were seen once. Broader study findings: In Merkel cell carcinoma, repertoire and T-cell density reportedly predicted outcomes.

This TCR was recovered from a human donor with Merkel cell carcinoma. The sample comprised tumor tissue from Merkel cell carcinoma. J is TRBJ2-7 and V is TRBV19; no clear D. The CDR3 region is CASSIEGLREQYF. CDR3 nucleotide sequence: TGTGCCAGTAGTATAGAGGGCCTCCGAGAGCAGTACTTC.